These 15 T cell receptor beta chains originate from one sample sequenced in a study of blood T cell repertoires in COVID-19. The assay was immunoSEQ multiplex PCR, and TCRdb's table has in-frame clones only and misses some. The table lists 150,000 or so clones, about four fifths of them singletons. Sequences were obtained from peripheral blood. These receptor sequences come from a man in his 60s with active or convalescent COVID-19.

The rearrangement uses TRBV19 and TRBJ1-1; D is possibly TRBD1 (5 bases). Trimming left V 6 bases short and J 0 bases short, with 8 bases between. In germline, CDR1 is LNHDA, CDR2 SQIVND (reference sequence). CDR3 length equals 13 residues. The CDR3 reads CASRQVMNTEAFF. As DNA, the CDR3 is TGTGCCAGTAGACAGGTTATGAACACTGAAGCTTTCTTT.

The chain links TRBV12-3 or TRBV12-4 to TRBJ1-5; unclear D gene. This CDR3 region has 12 residues. Trimming shortened V by 7 bases and J by 5 bases, and 9 bases separated the two germline ends. The CDR3 DNA reads as TGTGCCAGCAAGTTCGGAGATCAGCCCCAGCATTTT. Translation: CASKFGDQPQHF.

The V gene is TRBV18, the J gene TRBJ1-6; the match to TRBD1 covers 7 bases. Germline V lookup: CDR1 KGHSH, CDR2 LQKENI. There are 18 residues in the CDR3. The V segment lost 3 bases and the J segment 9 bases; nucleotides outside the gene matches: 17. The CDR3 loop is CASSPSPPSTGAGSPLHF. The DNA for the CDR3 is TGTGCCAGCTCACCCTCACCCCCATCCACAGGGGCCGGTTCACCCCTCCACTTT.

The chain carries TRBV7-7 and TRBJ2-7; 9 bases are shared with TRBD2. This CDR3 region has 16 residues. Germline CDR1 SSHAT, CDR2 FNYEAQ (reference sequence). V dropped 5 bases and J dropped 1; count of bases not matched to a gene: 9. The CDR3 region has the DNA TGTGCCAGCAGCCCGGGTGCTAGCGGGGCTTCCTACGAGCAGTACTTC. This codes for CASSPGASGASYEQYF.

Only a few counts were recorded for this clone. This chain uses TRBV6-2 or TRBV6-3 with TRBJ1-2; perhaps TRBD1 as D (5 bases). The germline V gene has CDR1 MNHEY and CDR2 SVGEGT. This CDR3 has 14 residues. V was clipped by 2 bases and J by 7 bases, with 14 bases between them. The CDR3 sequence: CASSYVAIGGGYTF. The CDR3 DNA follows: TGTGCCAGCAGTTACGTCGCGATCGGGGGTGGCTACACCTTC.

This clone has a count of ten or more. CDR3 DNA sequence: TGTGCCAGCAGTTTATTAGGGACCAGCGGGGAAGAGACCCAGTACTTC. This codes for CASSLLGTSGEETQYF. This sequence joins TRBV28 and TRBJ2-5; 7 nucleotides agree with TRBD2. The CDR3 loop spans 16 amino acids. Germline V CDR1 and CDR2: MDHEN, SYDVKM. J was trimmed by 3 bases and V by 1 base; bases with no gene match: 8.

The chain recombines TRBV5-1 with TRBJ2-1; a weak D match, TRBD2 (6 bases). In germline, CDR1 is SGHRS, CDR2 YFSETQ. Trimming pared 0 bases from V and 6 bases from J, leaving 13 bases between. CDR3 length: 15 residues. CDR3 nucleotide sequence: TGCGCCAGCAGCTTGGGGGGCGGGATAATCAATGAGCAGTTCTTC. It codes for CASSLGGGIINEQFF.

V and J are TRBV19 and TRBJ2-1; tentative D call: TRBD2 (6 bases). Germline V CDR1 and CDR2: LNHDA, SQIVND (reference sequence). The CDR3 totals 11 residues. Between the trimmed V and J ends, which lost 5 bases and 8 bases, there was a span of 7 bases. The CDR3 DNA follows: TGTGCCAGTAGTTGGGGGGATGAGCAGTTCTTC. It codes for CASSWGDEQFF.

V gene TRBV19 combines with J gene TRBJ2-7; D unclear. There are 15 residues in the CDR3. The V gene lost 2 bases and the J gene lost 1 base, with 12 bases spanning the gap. From germline, CDR1 is LNHDA and CDR2 SQIVND (reference sequence). CDR3 amino acids: CASSIKASWSYEQYF. CDR3 bases: TGTGCCAGTAGTATAAAAGCGAGCTGGTCCTACGAGCAGTACTTC.

The chain recombines TRBV19 with TRBJ2-2, with unresolved D. The CDR3 is made up of 13 amino acids. V lost 2 bases, J lost 5 bases, and 6 bases lay in between. Looked up from germline, CDR1 is LNHDA and CDR2 is SQIVND (reference sequence). CDR3 sequence: CASSIMSTGELFF. CDR3 DNA sequence: TGTGCCAGTAGTATAATGTCGACCGGGGAGCTGTTTTTT.

This sequence joins TRBV1 and TRBJ1-2. TRBV1 is shown as a pseudogene. This CDR3 contains 14 residues. The CDR3 DNA sequence: TGCACCAGCAGCCAAGATCCCCCGTCCTATGGCTACACCTTC. Translated: CTSSQDPPSYGYTF.

The V and J genes are TRBV28 and TRBJ2-3; TRBD2 might be the D (7 bases). V was cut by 10 bases and J by 2 bases, with 13 bases left in between. This CDR3 contains 13 residues. From germline, CDR1 is MDHEN and CDR2 SYDVKM. The CDR3 loop is CATRGASTDTQYF. Written as DNA, the CDR3 is TGTGCCACCCGGGGGGCCTCCACAGATACGCAGTATTTT. Filled out from reference TRBV28 and TRBJ2-3, the complete variable domain reads DVKVTQSSRYLVKRTGEKVFLECVQDMDHENMFWYRQDPGLGLRLIYFSYDVKMKEKGDIPEGYSVSREKKERFSLILESASTNQTSMYLCATRGASTDTQYFGPGTRLTVL.

As concerns this clone: Other DNA sequences from this sample encode an identical CDR3 as well. J is TRBJ1-2 and V is TRBV18; 9 nucleotides line up with TRBD1. The germline V gene encodes CDR1 KGHSH and CDR2 LQKENI. V was pared by 0 bases and J by 5 bases, with 4 bases of the junction left unmatched. This CDR3 is built from 15 residues. The CDR3 DNA is TGTGCCAGCTCACCACCGACAGGGGGGTCATATGGCTACACCTTC. Translated: CASSPPTGGSYGYTF.

The chain has TRBV4-2 and TRBJ2-1; 8 bases are a match to TRBD2. The CDR3 is 15 amino acids. Trimming at V came to 0 bases and at J to 8 bases, leaving 6 bases not matched to a gene. Germline V gives CDR1 LGHNA, CDR2 YNFKEQ. The CDR3 sequence is CASSQDQTGGDEQFF. The CDR3 bases are TGTGCCAGCAGCCAAGATCAAACGGGGGGGGATGAGCAGTTCTTC.

The chain has TRBV21-1 and TRBJ2-7; the D call in the table, TRBD2, was not verified against the DNA. TRBV21-1 is described as a pseudogene. The CDR3 spans 16 residues. CDR3 protein: CASSKNCGGGSYEQYF. The CDR3 DNA reads TGTGCCAGCAGCAAAAACTGTGGCGGGGGCTCCTACGAGCAGTACTTC.